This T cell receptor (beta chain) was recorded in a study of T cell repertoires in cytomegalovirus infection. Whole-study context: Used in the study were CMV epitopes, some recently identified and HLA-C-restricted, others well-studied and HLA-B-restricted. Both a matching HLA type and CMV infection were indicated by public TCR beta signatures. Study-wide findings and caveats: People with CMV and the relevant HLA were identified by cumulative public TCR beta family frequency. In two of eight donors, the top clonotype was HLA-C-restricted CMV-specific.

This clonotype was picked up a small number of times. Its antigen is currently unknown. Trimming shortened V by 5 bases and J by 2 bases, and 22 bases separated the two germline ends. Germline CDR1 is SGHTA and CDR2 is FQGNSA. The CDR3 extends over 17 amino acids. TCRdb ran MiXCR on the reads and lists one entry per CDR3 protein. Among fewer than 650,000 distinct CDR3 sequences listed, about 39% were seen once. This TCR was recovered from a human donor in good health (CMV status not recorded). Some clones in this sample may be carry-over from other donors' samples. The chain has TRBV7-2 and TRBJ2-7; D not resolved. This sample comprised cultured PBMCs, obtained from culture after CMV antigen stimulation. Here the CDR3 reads CASSPSAYGLFPYEQYF. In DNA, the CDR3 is TGTGCCAGCAGCCCCTCAGCCTATGGGCTATTTCCCTACGAGCAGTACTTC.